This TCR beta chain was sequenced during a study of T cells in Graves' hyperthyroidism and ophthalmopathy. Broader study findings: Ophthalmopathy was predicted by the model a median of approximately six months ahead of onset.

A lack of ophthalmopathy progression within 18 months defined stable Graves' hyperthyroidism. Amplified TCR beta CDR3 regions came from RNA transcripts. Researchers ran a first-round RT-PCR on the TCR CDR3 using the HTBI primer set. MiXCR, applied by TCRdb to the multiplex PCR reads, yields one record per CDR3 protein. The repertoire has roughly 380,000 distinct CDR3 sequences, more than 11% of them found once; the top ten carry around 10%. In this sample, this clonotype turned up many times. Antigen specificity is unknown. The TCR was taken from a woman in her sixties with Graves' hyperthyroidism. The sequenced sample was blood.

The CDR3 reads CATSDTVADTQYF. CDR3 DNA sequence: TGTGCCACCAGTGATACCGTAGCAGATACGCAGTATTTT. The rearrangement uses TRBV24-1 and TRBJ2-3; D unclear. Germline lookup yields CDR1 KGHDR and CDR2 SFDVKD. Trimming took 3 bases from V and 4 from J, leaving 7 bases between them. The CDR3 is 13 amino acids.